The clone carrying this T cell receptor (beta chain) has a count of ten or more. Trimming stripped 1 base from V and 2 bases from J, with 18 bases between. The germline gives CDR1 SGHAT, CDR2 FQNNGV. The CDR3 contains 17 residues. With TRAV- and TRBV-specific primers, first-strand cDNA was made, covering the alpha and beta chains. Over around 19 PCR cycles, TCRs were amplified from a constant-region primer and V-primer adapter. By in vitro transcription, the isolated mRNA was amplified. TCRdb fed the reads into MiXCR, producing one record per CDR3 protein. The sample has approximately 100,000 distinct CDR3 sequences, around 21% seen once. This specimen comes from a study of low-dose radiotherapy and immunotherapy resistance in tumors. Study details: Cohort 1 was given 0.5 Gy per fraction every 2 weeks, for 6.5 Gy total. It was 1 Gy per fraction every two weeks that Cohort 2 received, adding up to 13 Gy over 26 weeks.

As for time point: after trial treatment. Treatment defined: LDRT plus nivolumab, ipilimumab, low-dose cyclophosphamide and aspirin (RACIN trial). Ipilimumab, nivolumab, aspirin, low-dose cyclophosphamide and low-dose radiotherapy were administered to donors. The specimen was PBMCs, collected after low-dose radiotherapy plus immunotherapy. This chain connects TRBV11-2 to TRBJ2-7, with a weak D call TRBD1 (6 bases). This clonotype originated in a male donor with prostate cancer. The CDR3 reads CASSLALSQGIPYEQYF. The CDR3 DNA follows: TGTGCCAGCAGCTTAGCCCTGTCTCAGGGGATCCCCTACGAGCAGTACTTC.